This T cell receptor (beta chain) was sequenced in a study of cytomegalovirus exposure and HLA in healthy donors. Nominally healthy donors were sampled, though unrecorded immune exposures were likely. The CDR3 spans 16 residues. V was pared by 4 bases and J by 0 bases, with 17 bases between. The V gene's germline CDR1 is SGHRS and CDR2 YFSETQ. The PCR had 60 Vbeta and 13 Jbeta primers. Assay: immunoSEQ multiplex PCR; the TCRdb copy retains only in-frame clones and omits some. This table holds approximately 86,000 clones, just over 70% found once. The rearrangement links TRBV5-1 to TRBJ2-7; D might be TRBD1 (6 bases). The sequenced sample was PBMCs. This receptor was identified in a man in his sixties in good health and CMV-seronegative. CDR3 nucleotides: TGCGCCAGCAGCCTTACCGGACAGCCGCTCTCCTACGAGCAGTACTTC. It codes for CASSLTGQPLSYEQYF.